This passage covers 7 T cell receptor beta chains from one sample sequenced in a study of metastatic and nonmetastatic thyroid tumors. Using MiXCR, TCRdb reanalyzed the PCR reads. Of 20,000 to 30,000 clones listed, about 21% were seen once; the top ten hold 13%. All patients were untreated before thyroid surgery. The sequenced sample consisted of blood. Receptors were obtained from a male donor with papillary thyroid cancer or a benign thyroid nodule (not recorded which). Some clones in this sample may be carry-over from other donors' samples.

In this sample, this clone turned up many times. The V call is TRBV5-1, the J call TRBJ1-1; D might be TRBD1 (5 bases). This CDR3 contains 14 residues. Germline CDR1 is SGHRS and CDR2 is YFSETQ. Trimming removed 4 bases at V and 0 bases at J, with 10 bases between. CDR3: CASSLTDMNTEAFF. The CDR3 DNA reads as TGCGCCAGCAGCCTGACAGATATGAACACTGAAGCTTTCTTT.

The chain has TRBV6-6 and TRBJ1-2; D is uncertain. The V end lost 0 bases, the J end lost 4 bases, and 9 bases lay between the germline ends. CDR1 MNHNY and CDR2 SVGAGI come from the germline V gene (reference sequence). The length of the CDR3 is 14 residues. This CDR3 is CASSYSGGCYGYTF. For the CDR3, the DNA is TGTGCCAGCAGTTACTCGGGAGGGTGCTATGGCTACACCTTC.

This chain links TRBV27 with TRBJ1-1; D call uncertain. Trimming left V 2 bases short and J 1 base short, with 8 bases between. CDR1 is MNHEY, CDR2 SMNVEV, per germline (reference sequence). There are 14 residues in the CDR3. For the CDR3, the DNA is TGTGCCAGCAGTTTAATAGGCGGGAACACTGAAGCTTTCTTT. Translated, it gives CASSLIGGNTEAFF.

This clone was counted at least ten times. The chain carries TRBV5-6 and TRBJ1-1, with 9 bases matching TRBD1. The germline CDR1 and CDR2 sequences are SGHDT and YYEEEE. The CDR3 has 15 amino acids. V lost 4 bases, J lost 1 base, and 5 bases stayed unmatched. The CDR3 nucleotides read TGTGCCAGCAGCAGGGGACAGGGCCCGAACACTGAAGCTTTCTTT. Its translation is CASSRGQGPNTEAFF. Combining the CDR3 with reference TRBV5-6 and TRBJ1-1 gives the whole variable domain DAGVTQSPTHLIKTRGQQVTLRCSPKSGHDTVSWYQQALGQGPQFIFQYYEEEERQRGNFPDRFSGHQFPNYSSELNVNALLLGDSALYLCASSRGQGPNTEAFFGQGTRLTVV.

This clone was observed many times. This chain links TRBV12-3 or TRBV12-4 with TRBJ2-1; 7 bases map to TRBD2. J was trimmed by 4 bases and V by 5 bases; bases with no gene match: 8. This CDR3 is built from 15 residues. CDR3 amino acids: CASSPKRDPYNEQFF. CDR3 DNA sequence: TGTGCCAGCAGTCCTAAGCGGGATCCGTACAATGAGCAGTTCTTC.

In its sample, this clone was seen many times. The chain combines TRBV2 with TRBJ2-7, with D perhaps given as TRBD1 or TRBD2 (5 bases each). This CDR3 region has 14 residues. The germline CDR1 and CDR2 sequences are SNHLY and FYNNEI. The V gene lost 3 bases and the J gene lost 6 bases, with 15 bases spanning the gap. CDR3 in amino acids: CASSEGREGTEQYF. The CDR3 DNA reads as TGTGCCAGCAGTGAGGGTCGGGAAGGGACCGAGCAGTACTTC.

Remarks on this clone: An end of the junction differs from the germline gene, which may be a read error. The chain is built from TRBV11-1 and TRBJ2-6; D unclear. CDR3 length equals 16 residues. Germline lookup yields CDR1 SGHAT and CDR2 FQDESV (reference sequence). CDR3 amino acids: CASSLVCGSGSNVLTF. The CDR3 DNA is TGTGCCAGCAGCTTAGTCTGTGGCTCTGGGTCCAACGTCCTGACTTTC.